The 4 T cell receptor beta chains below come from one sample, sequenced in a study of blood T cell repertoires in COVID-19. Profiled with immunoSEQ multiplex PCR; TCRdb holds only in-frame clones, not every one. Of about 310,000 clones listed, around 86% are singletons. The material sequenced was peripheral blood. The receptors shown here come from a middle-aged man with active or convalescent COVID-19.

This clone occurred once. The rearrangement uses TRBV19 and TRBJ1-2; 11 positions agree with TRBD1. The CDR3 consists of 16 residues. V shed 9 bases and J 7 bases; nucleotides not matched to a gene: 16. CDR1 and CDR2 (germline): LNHDA, SQIVND (reference sequence). The CDR3: CASRTLAGTGGRGYTF. The CDR3 DNA sequence: TGTGCCAGCCGTACCCTCGCCGGGACAGGGGGTCGTGGCTACACCTTC.

This clone was recorded once. The chain joins TRBV2 to TRBJ2-4, with 8 bases aligning to TRBD2. The germline V gene has CDR1 SNHLY and CDR2 FYNNEI. The length of the CDR3 is 12 residues. With 8 bases clipped from V and 8 bases from J, the junction kept 5 bases outside the gene matches. CDR3 sequence reads: CASSAGVDIQYF. The CDR3, as DNA: TGTGCCAGCTCAGCGGGGGTGGACATTCAGTACTTC.

This chain links TRBV18 with TRBJ2-7, with D possibly being TRBD1 (6 bases). The CDR3 is 17 residues long. Germline assignment: CDR1 KGHSH and CDR2 LQKENI. Deletions cut 6 bases from V and 3 bases from J, with 24 bases between. The DNA of the CDR3 is TGTGCCAGCTCTCCTCCGGGTGCAGGGGCCCATTACTACGAGCAGTACTTC. Amino acids: CASSPPGAGAHYYEQYF.

The V and J genes are TRBV4-2 and TRBJ1-2, with D perhaps TRBD1 (5 bases). V shed 1 base and J shed 4 bases, with 13 bases lying between them. The CDR3 loop spans 15 amino acids. Germline V CDR1 and CDR2: LGHNA, YNFKEQ. The CDR3 DNA follows: TGTGCCAGCAGCCAAGGCTCAGGGTCAGGCTATGGCTACACCTTC. Its protein product is CASSQGSGSGYGYTF.